These T cell receptor beta chains were read from a single sample in a study of T-cell memory formation after mild COVID-19. TCRdb ran MiXCR on the 5' RACE reads and lists one entry per CDR3 protein. This sample has some 300,000 distinct CDR3 sequences; 20% to 25% occur once, and the top ten carry 20% to 25%. Specimen: PBMCs or a T cell subset sorted from them (not recorded which). Source of these receptors: a young man who had mild COVID-19 (a few samples of this study predate the infection). Cell type and time point are not known. Both conserved end residues are part of each CDR3. The order of the fields is J gene, clone size, V gene, D gene, CDR3 protein, CDR3 DNA. D genes are given only for firm matches. Not every row has a clone size; where given, it reads once, few, many or a size class.

j_gene: TRBJ2-3; abundance: many; v_gene: TRBV20-1; d_gene: -; CDR3aa: CSARDFLGPTDTQYF; CDR3nt: TGCAGTGCTAGAGATTTCTTGGGGCCCACAGATACGCAGTATTTT
j_gene: TRBJ2-7; abundance: few; v_gene: TRBV7-6; d_gene: -; CDR3aa: CASSEQGHEQYF; CDR3nt: TGTGCCAGCAGCGAACAGGGCCACGAGCAGTACTTC
j_gene: TRBJ2-5; abundance: -; v_gene: TRBV7-2; d_gene: -; CDR3aa: CASSLEFPGAVALTQYF; CDR3nt: TGTGCCAGCAGCTTAGAATTCCCCGGGGCAGTAGCATTGACCCAGTACTTC
j_gene: TRBJ2-5; abundance: -; v_gene: TRBV4-3; d_gene: -; CDR3aa: CASSQTGGGGETQYF; CDR3nt: TGCGCCAGCAGCCAGACCGGGGGCGGGGGAGAGACCCAGTACTTC
j_gene: TRBJ2-3; abundance: -; v_gene: TRBV24-1; d_gene: TRBD1; CDR3aa: CATSDLDRGTDTQYF; CDR3nt: TGTGCCACCAGTGATTTGGACAGGGGAACAGATACGCAGTATTTT
j_gene: TRBJ1-1; abundance: -; v_gene: TRBV20-1; d_gene: -; CDR3aa: CSAAMGQGAFF; CDR3nt: TGCAGTGCTGCCATGGGGCAAGGAGCTTTCTTT
j_gene: TRBJ1-1; abundance: few; v_gene: TRBV7-2; d_gene: -; CDR3aa: CASSLARGGRTEAFF; CDR3nt: TGTGCCAGCAGCTTAGCGAGGGGGGGCAGGACTGAAGCTTTCTTT
j_gene: TRBJ2-3; abundance: few; v_gene: TRBV5-1; d_gene: TRBD2; CDR3aa: CASSLTSGGTLDITDTQYF; CDR3nt: TGCGCCAGCAGCCTCACTAGCGGGGGGACCCTCGATATCACAGATACGCAGTATTTT
j_gene: TRBJ1-2; abundance: many; v_gene: TRBV27; d_gene: TRBD1; CDR3aa: CASSTLRGDGYTF; CDR3nt: TGTGCCAGCAGTACGCTCAGGGGGGACGGCTACACCTTC
j_gene: TRBJ2-1; abundance: -; v_gene: TRBV5-1; d_gene: TRBD2; CDR3aa: CASSLALAGLNEQFF; CDR3nt: TGCGCCAGCAGCTTGGCTCTAGCGGGGTTGAATGAGCAGTTCTTC
j_gene: TRBJ2-1; abundance: -; v_gene: TRBV20-1; d_gene: TRBD1; CDR3aa: CSVDRGYNEQFF; CDR3nt: TGCAGCGTGGACAGGGGATACAATGAGCAGTTCTTC
j_gene: TRBJ2-1; abundance: -; v_gene: TRBV24-1; d_gene: TRBD1; CDR3aa: CATSPWTGGLSEQFF; CDR3nt: TGTGCCACCAGCCCCTGGACAGGGGGCTTGAGCGAGCAGTTCTTC
j_gene: TRBJ1-4; abundance: -; v_gene: TRBV5-1; d_gene: TRBD1; CDR3aa: CASSGGRGREKLFF; CDR3nt: TGCGCCAGCAGCGGGGGCAGGGGGCGCGAAAAACTGTTTTTT
j_gene: TRBJ2-2; abundance: few; v_gene: TRBV11-2; d_gene: -; CDR3aa: CASSPSFTGELFF; CDR3nt: TGTGCCAGCAGCCCGAGTTTCACCGGGGAGCTGTTTTTT
j_gene: TRBJ2-3; abundance: few; v_gene: TRBV15; d_gene: TRBD1; CDR3aa: CATSGPGQITDTQYF; CDR3nt: TGTGCCACCAGCGGTCCGGGACAGATCACAGATACGCAGTATTTT
j_gene: TRBJ2-1; abundance: many; v_gene: TRBV5-1; d_gene: -; CDR3aa: CASSSVEQPNEQFF; CDR3nt: TGCGCCAGCAGCTCAGTCGAGCAACCCAATGAGCAGTTCTTC